This T cell receptor beta chain derives from a study of CD8 T cells in ankylosing spondylitis. Library preparation for TCR beta used quantitative 5'-RACE with molecular barcodes. TCRdb passed the 5' RACE reads through MiXCR, listing each CDR3 protein once. Among about 200,000 distinct CDR3 sequences listed, around 13% were seen once. This clonotype occurred a few times. Its specificity is unknown. The CDR3 spans 14 residues. Germline V lookup: CDR1 LGHDT, CDR2 YNNKEL (reference sequence). The V end lost 1 base, the J end lost 3 bases, and 10 bases lay between the germline ends. Findings of the study overall: As reported, disease-linked clones showed significant enrichment in matched ankylosing spondylitis synovial fluid. Past research had described some motif variants in reactive arthritis synovial fluid and blood.

This chain uses TRBV3-1 with TRBJ2-7, with D uncertain. The sample taken for sequencing was blood, either unsorted or a sorted T cell fraction (not recorded which). The clonotype was recovered from a male donor with ankylosing spondylitis or in good health (not recorded which). CDR3 residues: CASSQGASHYEQYF. As DNA, the CDR3 is TGTGCCAGCAGCCAAGGGGCGAGCCACTACGAGCAGTACTTC.